This T cell receptor beta chain stems from a study of sequential checkpoint blockade in melanoma. The repertoire was sequenced with immunoSEQ multiplex PCR; TCRdb's copy has only in-frame clones and lacks some. The repertoire consists of some 10,000 clones, with around 73% occurring once and the leading ten covering approximately 11%. The table lists this clone with a count of one. Treatment indicated: randomized to nivolumab then ipilimumab (arm A) or the reverse (arm B). No patient had prior DNA-damaging chemotherapy. Live CD3+CD8+ CD19− CD56− cells were sorted from PBMCs. Sequencing used CD8+ T cells sorted from blood (inferred from file names), obtained from a patient given nivolumab and ipilimumab in sequence. The sequence came from a human donor with melanoma.

This chain's CDR3 is CASSLTPGATNEKLFF. The CDR3 DNA follows: TGTGCCAGCAGTTTAACCCCGGGGGCAACTAATGAAAAACTGTTTTTT. The chain is built from TRBV27 and TRBJ1-4; D is perhaps TRBD1 (5 bases). This CDR3 contains 16 residues. The V end was cut by 2 bases, the J end by 0 bases, with 10 bases between. CDR1 is MNHEY, CDR2 SMNVEV, per germline (reference sequence).